This TCR beta chain originates from a study of identical twins. This clonotype was counted only a few times. Germline CDR1 reads MNHNS; CDR2 reads SASEGT. The V and J ends lost 0 bases and 4 bases, in that order; junction bases with no gene match: 11. This CDR3 has 18 residues. Template switching, a step in the protocol, added a universal primer site, and cDNA carried unique molecular identifiers. MiXCR, applied by TCRdb to the 5' RACE reads, yields one record per CDR3 protein. The data contain about 280,000 distinct CDR3 sequences, approximately 8.5% of them singletons. In addition, the sample was reused for a study of yellow fever vaccine responses in identical twins.

The chain joins TRBV6-1 to TRBJ2-1; 8 nucleotides line up with TRBD1. The TCR comes from a woman under 30 in good health. The sequenced sample was memory (CD45RO+) T cells sorted from blood. The CDR3 coding sequence is TGTGCCAGCAGTGAAGCTCCCAGGGGACAGGCAACTTACAATGAGCAGTTCTTC. Translating it yields CASSEAPRGQATYNEQFF.